Presented here are 29 T cell receptor beta chains from one specimen sequenced in a study of CD8+CD57+ T cells in acquired aplastic anemia. The TCR beta profiling, which covered VDJ combination and CDR3 sequence, was carried out using genomic DNA as the template. TCRdb re-called the reads with MiXCR, one entry per CDR3 protein. This table has roughly 190,000 distinct CDR3 sequences, around half appearing once. The source material was sorted CD4+, CD8+, or CD8+CD57+ T cells (not recorded which) from PBMCs. Source of these receptors: a human donor in good health, serving as a control.

With respect to this clonotype: Its ends do not fully match the called genes, so a read error is possible. V is TRBV24-1 and J is TRBJ1-3, with D unresolved. Germline V lookup: CDR1 KGHDR, CDR2 SFDVKD. The CDR3 is made up of 11 amino acids. CDR3: CATSLGNTIYF. The CDR3, as DNA: TGTGCCACCTCACTCGGAAACACCATATACTTT.

As to this clonotype: The junction differs from germline at one of its ends, possibly a read error. This sequence joins TRBV2 and TRBJ1-3, with no clear D. Per germline, CDR1 SNHLY and CDR2 FYNNEI. This CDR3 comprises 17 residues. The CDR3 region is CASSDPPTGFSGTTIYF. The CDR3 DNA sequence: TGTGCCAGCAGTGATCCCCCCACGGGGTTCTCTGGAACCACCATATATTTT.

This clonotype was observed at least ten times. This sequence joins TRBV20-1 and TRBJ2-2, with TRBD2 matching over 11 bases. The CDR3 spans 16 residues. J lost 2 bases, V lost 6 bases, and 8 bases had no gene match. Germline V gene sequence: CDR1 DFQATT, CDR2 SNEGSKA (reference sequence). CDR3 DNA sequence: TGCAGTGCCGATACTACTAGCGGGGGAAACACCGGGGAGCTGTTTTTT. Translating it yields CSADTTSGGNTGELFF.

The chain employs TRBV20-1 and TRBJ2-3; 12 bases align to TRBD2. J was trimmed by 2 bases and V by 5 bases; bases with no gene match: 5. CDR1 and CDR2 from the germline V gene are DFQATT and SNEGSKA (reference sequence). The CDR3 has 15 residues. The CDR3: CSARLAGEITDTQYF. The CDR3, as DNA: TGCAGTGCTCGACTAGCGGGGGAGATCACAGATACGCAGTATTTT.

This clonotype was seen only once. This chain uses TRBV6-6 with TRBJ1-1; possible D gene TRBD1, 5 bases. The CDR3 extends over 14 amino acids. Germline CDR1 is MNHNY and CDR2 is SVGAGI (reference sequence). V lost 2 bases and J 6 bases, leaving 13 bases between the germline ends. The CDR3 nucleotides are TGTGCCAGCAGTTACCGGGGCTCGGGGTCTGAAGCTTTCTTT. This codes for CASSYRGSGSEAFF.

This clonotype was recorded only once. It may be a read error: a sequence one base away is much more abundant. The gene calls are TRBV10-3 and TRBJ1-5, with 7 bases lining up with TRBD1. The CDR3 extends over 14 amino acids. Germline-derived CDR1 and CDR2 are ENHRY and SYGVKD. The DNA for the CDR3 is TGTGGCAGCAGTCCGACAGGGAGGAGTCAGCCCCAGCATTTT. As protein: CGSSPTGRSQPQHF.

This clonotype showed up many times. The chain links TRBV27 to TRBJ1-6, with no clear D. The CDR3 is made up of 12 amino acids. Germline lookup yields CDR1 MNHEY and CDR2 SMNVEV (reference sequence). Trimming left V 6 bases short and J 6 bases short, with 6 bases between. The CDR3 nucleotides are TGTGCCAGCAGACGTAGTAATTCACCCCTCCACTTT. Residues: CASRRSNSPLHF.

This rearrangement joins TRBV20-1 to TRBJ2-7, with D uncertain. The germline V and J ends were trimmed by 2 bases and 2 bases, with 7 bases remaining between them. Germline V gives CDR1 DFQATT, CDR2 SNEGSKA (reference sequence). The CDR3 runs to 12 residues. The CDR3 here is CSARLAAYEQYF. CDR3 coding DNA: TGCAGTGCTAGATTGGCCGCCTACGAGCAGTACTTC.

This clonotype was counted between two and nine times. The gene calls are TRBV25-1 and TRBJ1-6; 7 positions match TRBD1. The CDR3 extends over 15 amino acids. J lost 8 bases, V lost 5 bases, and 9 bases had no gene match. CDR1 and CDR2 from the germline V gene are MGHDK and SYGVNS. CDR3 coding DNA: TGTGCCAGCAGTCCGCGACAGGGTGCTGATTCACCCCTCCACTTT. This gives the protein CASSPRQGADSPLHF.

The V and J genes are TRBV10-1 and TRBJ2-1; the match to TRBD2 covers 7 bases. V was pared by 2 bases and J by 8 bases, with 9 bases of the junction left unmatched. Germline CDR1 reads WNHNN; CDR2 reads SYGVQD (reference sequence). The CDR3 is 15 residues long. CDR3 loop: CASSEMRTSNDEQFF. For the CDR3, the DNA is TGCGCCAGCAGTGAGATGAGGACTAGTAATGATGAGCAGTTCTTC.

This clonotype was seen repeatedly, ten times or more. The junction does not match germline at one end; this may be a read error. V is TRBV7-2 and J is TRBJ2-7, with TRBD2 matching 8 bases. This CDR3 has 13 amino acids. CDR1 and CDR2 (germline): SGHTA, FQGNSA. The CDR3 protein is CASSLAGEMEQYF. CDR3 nucleotide sequence: TGTGCCAGCAGCCTAGCGGGCGAAATGGAGCAGTACTTC. Variable domain in full (rest from reference TRBV7-2 and TRBJ2-7): GAGVSQSPSNKVTEKGKDVELRCDPISGHTALYWYRQSLGQGLEFLIYFQGNSAPDKSGLPSDRFSAERTGGSVSTLTIQRTQQEDSAVYLCASSLAGEMEQYFGPGTRLTVT.

The chain joins TRBV24-1 to TRBJ2-1; TRBD2 matches at 14 bases. With 0 bases clipped from V and 5 bases from J, the junction kept 5 bases outside the gene matches. The CDR3 has 18 residues. Germline V CDR1 and CDR2: KGHDR, SFDVKD. The CDR3 protein is CATSDLPTSGGGNNEQFF. In nucleotides, the CDR3 is TGTGCCACCAGTGATTTGCCGACTAGCGGGGGGGGGAACAATGAGCAGTTCTTC.

Remarks on this clonotype: A junction end diverges from the germline sequence, so it may reflect a read error. The V and J genes are TRBV14 and TRBJ2-7, with 9 positions matching TRBD1. Germline V gene data show CDR1 as SGHDN and CDR2 as FVKESK. This CDR3 has 14 amino acids. CDR3: CASSPTGGGYVQYF. CDR3 in DNA: TGTGCCAGCAGCCCGACAGGGGGAGGCTACGTGCAGTACTTC.

The chain's CDR3 is CATSRDRGDYEQYF. The CDR3 region has the DNA TGTGCCACCAGCAGAGATCGCGGGGACTACGAGCAGTACTTC. V is TRBV15 and J is TRBJ2-7; the D gene is possibly TRBD2 (6 bases). CDR3 size: 14 residues. The germline V gene encodes CDR1 LNHNV and CDR2 YYDKDF (reference sequence). Trimming removed 0 bases at V and 3 bases at J, with 9 bases between.

CDR3 in amino acids: CASSLSGNTDTQYF. The CDR3 region has the DNA TGTGCCAGCAGCCTGAGCGGAAACACAGATACGCAGTATTTT. The chain employs TRBV7-2 and TRBJ2-3, with TRBD2 as a possible D gene (5 bases). Germline V gene lookup returns CDR1 SGHTA and CDR2 FQGNSA. The CDR3 sequence is 14 residues long. Trimming removed 5 bases at V and 2 bases at J, with 11 bases between.

V usage is TRBV7-2 and J usage is TRBJ2-5, with 7 positions matching TRBD2. The ends lost 5 bases at V and 9 bases at J; junction bases unmatched: 3. The CDR3 has 11 residues. From germline, CDR1 is SGHTA and CDR2 FQGNSA. In DNA form, the CDR3 reads TGTGCCAGCAGCCCTGGACTAGCCCAGTACTTC. Amino acid sequence: CASSPGLAQYF.

This clonotype came up many times. DNA of the CDR3: TGCAGTGCTAGGGCGACCGCTGCACGCACAGATACGCAGTATTTT. Translated, it gives CSARATAARTDTQYF. The chain recombines TRBV20-1 with TRBJ2-3, with no clear D. Trimming cost V 3 bases and J 1 base, with 14 bases left between them. In germline, CDR1 is DFQATT, CDR2 SNEGSKA (reference sequence). The CDR3 has 15 residues.

CDR3 nucleotides: TGTGCCACCAGCAGAGGACGACAGAGAGGCTACACCTTC. Amino acids: CATSRGRQRGYTF. The chain uses TRBV15 and TRBJ1-2; D perhaps matches TRBD1 (5 bases). The V end lost 1 base, the J end lost 8 bases, and 11 bases lay between the germline ends. CDR3 length: 13 amino acids. Germline V gene lookup returns CDR1 LNHNV and CDR2 YYDKDF (reference sequence).

The V and J genes are TRBV7-8 and TRBJ2-3; TRBD1 matches at 9 bases. Germline V CDR1 and CDR2: SGHVS, FQNEAQ. V was clipped by 1 base and J by 3 bases; unmatched bases: 2. This CDR3 has 15 amino acids. CDR3 DNA: TGTGCCAGCAGCTTAGGTGGACAGGGGACAGATACGCAGTATTTT. Encoded protein: CASSLGGQGTDTQYF.

This clonotype was seen only a few times. The chain links TRBV29-1 to TRBJ2-7; D tentatively reads TRBD1 or TRBD2 (6 bases each). Looked up from germline, CDR1 is SQVTM and CDR2 is ANQGSEA. Trimming left V 4 bases short and J 4 bases short, with 17 bases between. The CDR3 length is 14 residues. The CDR3: CSVAVLGGAYEQYF. CDR3 sequence (DNA): TGCAGCGTTGCGGTACTGGGGGGCGCTTACGAGCAGTACTTC.

This clonotype was seen many times. This chain connects TRBV6-2 or TRBV6-3 to TRBJ1-2; maybe TRBD1 (6 bases). The CDR3 contains 15 residues. V was pared by 2 bases and J by 1 base, with 11 bases between. Germline lookup yields CDR1 MNHEY and CDR2 SVGEGT. The CDR3 sequence is CASSYGGRVNYGYTF. In DNA, the CDR3 is TGTGCCAGCAGTTACGGGGGGCGAGTTAACTATGGCTACACCTTC.

V gene TRBV19 combines with J gene TRBJ1-2; no reliable D call. Germline loops: CDR1 LNHDA, CDR2 SQIVND (reference sequence). The V end was cut by 4 bases, the J end by 8 bases, with 14 bases between. This CDR3 spans 13 amino acids. This CDR3 is CASSTTDLGGYTF. The DNA for the CDR3 is TGTGCCAGTAGTACCACCGACCTGGGAGGCTACACCTTC. Variable domain in full (rest from reference TRBV19 and TRBJ1-2): DGGITQSPKYLFRKEGQNVTLSCEQNLNHDAMYWYRQDPGQGLRLIYYSQIVNDFQKGDIAEGYSVSREKKESFPLTVTSAQKNPTAFYLCASSTTDLGGYTFGSGTRLTVV.

The chain has TRBV7-2 and TRBJ1-1; D call uncertain. Germline-derived CDR1 and CDR2 are SGHTA and FQGNSA. CDR3 length: 13 residues. Trimming pared 4 bases from V and 2 bases from J, leaving 8 bases between. The CDR3 DNA follows: TGTGCCAGCAGCTCCTCCTTTAACACTGAAGCTTTCTTT. Encoded protein: CASSSSFNTEAFF.

This clonotype was observed a few times. At one boundary the junction diverges from the germline segment, which might be a read error. This chain connects TRBV20-1 to TRBJ1-1, with TRBD1 matching over 12 bases. CDR1 is DFQATT, CDR2 SNEGSKA, per germline (reference sequence). The CDR3 runs 15 residues. This chain's CDR3 is CSVRQGQGANTEAFF. CDR3 coding DNA: TGCAGTGTTAGACAGGGACAGGGGGCGAACACTGAAGCTTTCTTT.

This sequence joins TRBV25-1 and TRBJ1-5, with D perhaps matching TRBD1 (6 bases). The V end was cut by 3 bases, the J end by 0 bases, with 15 bases between. The CDR3 is made up of 17 amino acids. CDR1 and CDR2 from the germline V gene are MGHDK and SYGVNS. The CDR3 is CASSDTGGANSNQPQHF. DNA of the CDR3: TGTGCCAGCAGTGATACGGGGGGCGCGAATAGCAATCAGCCCCAGCATTTT.

The table lists this clonotype with a few counts. This sequence may be a read error, since a much larger clone differs from it by one base. The chain has TRBV6-7 and TRBJ1-4; 7 positions match TRBD1. TRBV6-7 falls under the ORF class, with uncertain function. The CDR3 consists of 15 residues. As DNA, the CDR3 is TGTGCCAGCAGTTACACCGGGACAGTAAATGGAAAACTGTTTTTT. Its protein is CASSYTGTVNGKLFF.

Concerning this clonotype: The junction and the germline gene differ at one end; a read error may be behind it. The gene calls are TRBV2 and TRBJ2-1, with D perhaps matching TRBD2 (7 bases). CDR1 SNHLY and CDR2 FYNNEI come from the germline V gene. The CDR3 is made up of 15 amino acids. The CDR3 nucleotides read TGTGCCAGCAGTGAGGGTGTGGGGGGGCACAATGAGCAGCTCTTC. Translating it yields CASSEGVGGHNEQLF.

The rearrangement uses TRBV20-1 and TRBJ2-3, with a possible D match to TRBD1 (5 bases). This CDR3 has 11 residues. The V gene lost 5 bases and the J gene lost 5 bases, with 8 bases spanning the gap. In germline, CDR1 is DFQATT, CDR2 SNEGSKA (reference sequence). For the CDR3, the DNA is TGCAGTGCTCCTCAGGGAGATACGCAGTATTTT. Protein: CSAPQGDTQYF.

This clonotype was counted many times. The V gene is TRBV7-2, the J gene TRBJ2-7; no clear D. The CDR3 consists of 13 residues. V was trimmed by 6 bases and J by 1 base, leaving 10 bases between them. Per germline, CDR1 SGHTA and CDR2 FQGNSA. CDR3 loop: CASRFGVSYEQYF. The CDR3 DNA reads TGTGCCAGCAGATTTGGCGTATCCTACGAGCAGTACTTC.